This T cell receptor beta chain was identified during a study of blood T cell repertoires in COVID-19. About the study: Researchers got acute and convalescent COVID-19 samples from the United States, Italy and Spain.

Data came from immunoSEQ multiplex PCR; TCRdb stores just in-frame clones and leaves some out. The profile shows 210,000 or so clones, about four fifths of them singletons. Assignment of participants to cohorts was predicated upon participant-reported clinical history. Each exposed participant met a COVID-19 case in the 2 weeks preceding study entry. This clone came up once. V shed 7 bases and J 1 base; nucleotides not matched to a gene: 2. Germline CDR1 ENHRY, CDR2 SYGVKD. The CDR3 has 13 residues. Material: PBMCs or T cells enriched from blood (not recorded which). The chain recombines TRBV10-3 with TRBJ1-1, with 8 bases identical to TRBD1. The sequence derives from a woman aged 50 to 60 who had been exposed to COVID-19. CDR3 sequence (DNA): TGTGCCATCATGGGGACAGGGAACACTGAAGCTTTCTTT. Translating it yields CAIMGTGNTEAFF.